This T cell receptor beta chain was recovered during a study of T cell repertoires in cytomegalovirus infection. About this clonotype: Its antigen is not identified.

V shed 1 base and J shed 0 bases, with 12 bases lying between them. CDR1 and CDR2 (germline): KGHSH, LQKENI. This CDR3 has 16 amino acids. TCRdb passed the reads through MiXCR, listing each CDR3 protein once. There are 300,000 or so distinct CDR3 sequences in the sample; 20% to 25% occur only once, and roughly 14% lies in the top ten. Here the sequenced sample was cultured PBMCs, taken from culture after CMV antigen stimulation. This chain connects TRBV18 to TRBJ1-2; perhaps TRBD1 as D (5 bases). This sequence originates from a human donor in good health (CMV status not recorded). Some clones in this sample may be carry-over from other donors' samples. CDR3 residues: CASSPLDSPTNYGYTF. The DNA of the CDR3 is TGTGCCAGCTCACCACTTGACAGCCCCACTAACTATGGCTACACCTTC.